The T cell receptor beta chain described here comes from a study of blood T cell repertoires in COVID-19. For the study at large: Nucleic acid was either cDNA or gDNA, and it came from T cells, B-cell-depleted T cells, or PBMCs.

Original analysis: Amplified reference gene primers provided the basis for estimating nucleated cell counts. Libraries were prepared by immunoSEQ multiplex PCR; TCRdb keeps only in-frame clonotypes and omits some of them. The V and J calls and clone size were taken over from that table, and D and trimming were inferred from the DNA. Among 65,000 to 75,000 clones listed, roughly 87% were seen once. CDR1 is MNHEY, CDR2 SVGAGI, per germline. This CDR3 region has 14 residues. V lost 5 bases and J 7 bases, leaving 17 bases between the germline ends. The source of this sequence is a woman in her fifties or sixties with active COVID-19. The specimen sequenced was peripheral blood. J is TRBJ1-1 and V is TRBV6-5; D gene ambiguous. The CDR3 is CASSPRREGREAFF. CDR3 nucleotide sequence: TGTGCCAGCAGTCCCCGGCGGGAAGGGCGTGAAGCTTTCTTT.